What follows describes a single TCR beta chain. This sample is drawn from a study of T cell changes during pregnancy in multiple sclerosis. This CDR3 has 13 amino acids. The V gene's germline CDR1 is SGDLS and CDR2 YYNGEE. V lost 4 bases, J lost 1 base, and 8 bases lay in between. Some clones are missing from TCRdb's copy, which holds only in-frame ones; the method was immunoSEQ multiplex PCR. The repertoire holds approximately 70,000 clones, with just over 90% as singletons. The V gene is TRBV9, the J gene TRBJ1-1; maybe TRBD1 (6 bases). Sequencing was performed on peripheral blood, taken in the second trimester of pregnancy. This sequence originates from a female donor in good health, enrolled as a control in a pregnancy study. CDR3 sequence reads: CASSQDRNTEAFF. The CDR3 region has the DNA TGTGCCAGCAGCCAGGACAGGAACACTGAAGCTTTCTTT.